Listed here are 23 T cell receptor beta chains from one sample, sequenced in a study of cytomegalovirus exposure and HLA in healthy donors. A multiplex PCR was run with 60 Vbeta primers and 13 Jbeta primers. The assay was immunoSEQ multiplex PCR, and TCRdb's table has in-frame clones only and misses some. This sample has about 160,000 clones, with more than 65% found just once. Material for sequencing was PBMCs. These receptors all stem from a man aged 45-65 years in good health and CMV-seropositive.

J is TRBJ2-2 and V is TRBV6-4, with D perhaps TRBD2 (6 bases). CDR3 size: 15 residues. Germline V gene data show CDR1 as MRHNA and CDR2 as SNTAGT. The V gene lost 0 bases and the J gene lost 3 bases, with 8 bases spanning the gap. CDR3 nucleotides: TGTGCCAGCAGTGACTCCCGGGGGTACACCGGGGAGCTGTTTTTT. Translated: CASSDSRGYTGELFF.

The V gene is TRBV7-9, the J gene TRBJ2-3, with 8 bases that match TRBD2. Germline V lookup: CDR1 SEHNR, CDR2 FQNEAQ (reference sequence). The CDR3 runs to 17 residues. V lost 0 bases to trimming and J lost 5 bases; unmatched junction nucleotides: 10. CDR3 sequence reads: CASSLAGASGPRDTQYF. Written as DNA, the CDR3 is TGTGCCAGCAGCTTAGCTGGGGCTAGCGGGCCGAGAGATACGCAGTATTTT.

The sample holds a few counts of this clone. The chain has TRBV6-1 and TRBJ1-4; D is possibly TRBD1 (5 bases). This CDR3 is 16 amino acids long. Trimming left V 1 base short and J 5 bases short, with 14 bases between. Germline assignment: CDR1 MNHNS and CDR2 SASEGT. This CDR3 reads CASSEETVYGNEKLFF. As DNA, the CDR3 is TGTGCCAGCAGTGAAGAGACAGTCTACGGCAATGAAAAACTGTTTTTT.

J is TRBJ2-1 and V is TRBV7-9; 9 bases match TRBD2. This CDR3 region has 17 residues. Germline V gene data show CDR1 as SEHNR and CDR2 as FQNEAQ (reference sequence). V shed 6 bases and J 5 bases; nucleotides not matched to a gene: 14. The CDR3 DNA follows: TGTGCCAGCAGAGTAAGCGGCGGGCTAGCGGGGCACAATGAGCAGTTCTTC. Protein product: CASRVSGGLAGHNEQFF.

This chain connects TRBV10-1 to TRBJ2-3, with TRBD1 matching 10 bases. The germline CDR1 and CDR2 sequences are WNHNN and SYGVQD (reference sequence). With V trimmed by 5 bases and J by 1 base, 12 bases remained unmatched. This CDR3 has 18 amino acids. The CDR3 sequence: CASSTPGTGAPGTDTQYF. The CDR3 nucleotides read TGCGCCAGCAGTACACCCGGGACAGGGGCTCCCGGCACAGATACGCAGTATTTT.

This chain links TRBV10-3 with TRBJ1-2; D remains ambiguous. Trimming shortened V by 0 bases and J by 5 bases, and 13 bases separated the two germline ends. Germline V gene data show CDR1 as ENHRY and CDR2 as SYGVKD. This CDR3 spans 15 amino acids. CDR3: CAISESPAGGYGYTF. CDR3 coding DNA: TGTGCCATCAGTGAGTCCCCAGCGGGCGGTTATGGCTACACCTTC.

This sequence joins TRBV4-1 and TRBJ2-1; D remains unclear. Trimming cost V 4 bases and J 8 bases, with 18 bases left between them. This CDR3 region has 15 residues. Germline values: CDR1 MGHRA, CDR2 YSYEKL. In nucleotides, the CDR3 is TGCGCCAGCAGCCGGCGTAGGCTAGACGAGGATGAGCAGTTCTTC. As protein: CASSRRRLDEDEQFF.

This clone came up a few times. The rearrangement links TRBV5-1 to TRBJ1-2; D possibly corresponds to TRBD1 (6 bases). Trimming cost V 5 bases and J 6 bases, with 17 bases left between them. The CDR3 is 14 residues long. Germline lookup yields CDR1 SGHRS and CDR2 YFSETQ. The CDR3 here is CASRVPLGGNGYTF. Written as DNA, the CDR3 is TGCGCCAGCAGAGTCCCACTAGGGGGTAATGGCTACACCTTC.

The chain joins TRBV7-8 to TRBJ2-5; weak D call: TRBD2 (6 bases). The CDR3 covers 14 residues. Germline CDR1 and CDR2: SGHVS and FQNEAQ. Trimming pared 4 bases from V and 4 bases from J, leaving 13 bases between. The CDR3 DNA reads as TGTGCCAGCAGCTCCCGGGACTCGCGAGAGACCCAGTACTTC. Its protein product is CASSSRDSRETQYF.

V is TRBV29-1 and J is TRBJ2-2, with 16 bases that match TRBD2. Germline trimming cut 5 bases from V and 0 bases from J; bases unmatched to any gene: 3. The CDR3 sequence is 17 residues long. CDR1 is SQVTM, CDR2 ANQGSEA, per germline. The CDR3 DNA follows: TGCAGCGTTCCCGGGACTAGCGGGAGGGCGAACACCGGGGAGCTGTTTTTT. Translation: CSVPGTSGRANTGELFF.

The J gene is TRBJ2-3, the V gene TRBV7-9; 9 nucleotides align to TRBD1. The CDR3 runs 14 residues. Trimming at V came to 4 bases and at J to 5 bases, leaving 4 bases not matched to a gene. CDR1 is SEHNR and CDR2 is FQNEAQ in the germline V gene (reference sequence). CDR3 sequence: CASSSGQGLDTQYF. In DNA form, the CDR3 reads TGTGCCAGCAGCTCGGGACAGGGATTAGATACGCAGTATTTT.

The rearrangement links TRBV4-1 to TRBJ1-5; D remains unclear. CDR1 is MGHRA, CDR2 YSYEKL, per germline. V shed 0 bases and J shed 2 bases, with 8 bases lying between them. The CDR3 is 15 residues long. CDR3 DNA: TGCGCCAGCAGCCAAGATCATTCAGGCAATCAGCCCCAGCATTTT. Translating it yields CASSQDHSGNQPQHF.

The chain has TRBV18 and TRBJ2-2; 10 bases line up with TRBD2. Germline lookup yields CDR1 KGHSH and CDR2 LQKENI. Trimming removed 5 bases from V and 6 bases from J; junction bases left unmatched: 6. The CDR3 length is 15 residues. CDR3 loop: CASSSASGRAGELFF. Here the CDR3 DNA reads TGTGCCAGCTCAAGTGCTAGCGGGAGAGCCGGGGAGCTGTTTTTT. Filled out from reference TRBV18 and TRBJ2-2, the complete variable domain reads NAGVMQNPRHLVRRRGQEARLRCSPMKGHSHVYWYRQLPEEGLKFMVYLQKENIIDESGMPKERFSAEFPKEGPSILRIQQVVRGDSAAYFCASSSASGRAGELFFGEGSRLTVL.

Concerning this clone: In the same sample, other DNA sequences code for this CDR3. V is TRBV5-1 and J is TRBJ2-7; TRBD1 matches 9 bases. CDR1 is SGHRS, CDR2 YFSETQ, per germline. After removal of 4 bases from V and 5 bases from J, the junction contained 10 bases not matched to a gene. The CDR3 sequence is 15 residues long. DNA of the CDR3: TGCGCCAGCAGCCCGGGACAGGGTTTCGTGCACGAGCAGTACTTC. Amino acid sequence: CASSPGQGFVHEQYF.

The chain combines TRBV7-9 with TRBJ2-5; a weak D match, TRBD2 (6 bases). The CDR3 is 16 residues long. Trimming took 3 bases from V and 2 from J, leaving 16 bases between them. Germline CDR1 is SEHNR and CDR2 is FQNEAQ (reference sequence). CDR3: CASSFPYSGRQETQYF. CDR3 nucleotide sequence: TGTGCCAGCAGCTTCCCTTATAGCGGCCGACAAGAGACCCAGTACTTC.

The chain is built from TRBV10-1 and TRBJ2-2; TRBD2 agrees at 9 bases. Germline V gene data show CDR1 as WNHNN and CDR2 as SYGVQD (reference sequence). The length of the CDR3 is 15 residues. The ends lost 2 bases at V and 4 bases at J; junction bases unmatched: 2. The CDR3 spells CASSELAGTTGELFF. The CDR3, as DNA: TGCGCCAGCAGTGAGCTAGCGGGGACCACCGGGGAGCTGTTTTTT.

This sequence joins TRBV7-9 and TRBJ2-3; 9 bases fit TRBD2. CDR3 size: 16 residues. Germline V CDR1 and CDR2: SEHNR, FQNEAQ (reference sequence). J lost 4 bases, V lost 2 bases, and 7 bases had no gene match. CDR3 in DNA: TGTGCCAGCAGCTTACAGGCGGGGGGGGGCCCAGATACGCAGTATTTT. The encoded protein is CASSLQAGGGPDTQYF.

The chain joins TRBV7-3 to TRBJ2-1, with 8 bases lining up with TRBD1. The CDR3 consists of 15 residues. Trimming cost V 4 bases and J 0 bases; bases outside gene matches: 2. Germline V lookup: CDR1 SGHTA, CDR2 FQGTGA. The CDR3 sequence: CASSSDRGSYNEQFF. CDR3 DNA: TGTGCCAGCAGCTCCGACAGGGGCTCCTACAATGAGCAGTTCTTC.

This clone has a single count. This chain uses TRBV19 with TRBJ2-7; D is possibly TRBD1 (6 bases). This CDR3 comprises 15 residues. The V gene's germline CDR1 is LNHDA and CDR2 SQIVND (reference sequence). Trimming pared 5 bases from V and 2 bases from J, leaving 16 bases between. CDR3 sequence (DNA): TGTGCCAGTAGTTTCTCCCGGGACACAGCCTACGAGCAGTACTTC. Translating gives CASSFSRDTAYEQYF.

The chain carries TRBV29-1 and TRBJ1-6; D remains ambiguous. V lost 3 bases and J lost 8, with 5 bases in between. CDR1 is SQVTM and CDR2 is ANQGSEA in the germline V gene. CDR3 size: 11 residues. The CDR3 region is CSVDRDSPLHF. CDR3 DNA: TGCAGCGTTGATCGGGATTCACCCCTCCACTTT.

The CDR3 reads CASSQGRRGYTDTQYF. CDR3 sequence (DNA): TGTGCCAGCAGCCAAGGAAGGCGGGGTTACACAGATACGCAGTATTTT. The chain is built from TRBV4-2 and TRBJ2-3, with D perhaps TRBD2 (6 bases). This CDR3 contains 16 residues. V gave up 1 base and J gave up 2 bases, with 13 bases separating them. In germline, CDR1 is LGHNA, CDR2 YNFKEQ.

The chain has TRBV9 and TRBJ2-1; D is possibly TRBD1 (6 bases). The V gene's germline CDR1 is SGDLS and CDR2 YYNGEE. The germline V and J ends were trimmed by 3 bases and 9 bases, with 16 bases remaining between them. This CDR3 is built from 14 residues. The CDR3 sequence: CASSARRGTGEQFF. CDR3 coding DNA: TGTGCCAGCAGCGCTCGCAGGGGAACGGGTGAGCAGTTCTTC.

The CDR3, as DNA: TGTGCCAGCAGTTACTCGGGGGGGCTGGCCACTGAAGCTTTCTTT. Encoded protein: CASSYSGGLATEAFF. The rearrangement links TRBV6-5 to TRBJ1-1, with D maybe TRBD1 (6 bases). This CDR3 has 15 amino acids. Germline assignment: CDR1 MNHEY and CDR2 SVGAGI. Trimming shortened V by 0 bases and J by 4 bases, and 12 bases separated the two germline ends.